This entry lists 2 T cell receptor beta chains sequenced from one sample in a study of human T cells and chemical hapten exposure. TCRdb passed the RACE reads through MiXCR, listing each CDR3 protein once. This sample has about 340,000 distinct CDR3 sequences, with around 7% found just once. Time point here: patch test 1, 2 weeks after DPC sensitization. Treatment indicated: therapeutic diphenylcyclopropenone sensitization with weekly scalp DPC. This specimen was whole blood, taken in connection with sensitization to the hapten diphenylcyclopropenone (DPC). Every receptor here comes from a woman under 30 with alopecia areata. Some clones in this sample may be carry-over from other donors' samples.

This clonotype occurred a few times. The chain uses TRBV29-1 and TRBJ2-5, with D maybe TRBD1 (5 bases). Germline CDR1 and CDR2: SQVTM and ANQGSEA. Trimming took off 3 bases at V and 2 bases at J, with 13 bases between the two ends. The CDR3 is 14 residues long. CDR3 sequence: CSVDPRAKQETQYF. CDR3 nucleotide sequence: TGCAGCGTTGACCCCAGGGCAAAACAAGAGACCCAGTACTTC.

This clonotype was found a few times. This rearrangement joins TRBV27 to TRBJ2-1; 9 bases are shared with TRBD1. CDR1 is MNHEY, CDR2 SMNVEV, per germline (reference sequence). Trimming at V came to 6 bases and at J to 4 bases, leaving 7 bases not matched to a gene. This CDR3 has 15 residues. This chain's CDR3 is CASRAGTGNYNEQFF. Here the CDR3 DNA reads TGTGCCAGCAGGGCCGGGACAGGGAATTACAATGAGCAGTTCTTC.